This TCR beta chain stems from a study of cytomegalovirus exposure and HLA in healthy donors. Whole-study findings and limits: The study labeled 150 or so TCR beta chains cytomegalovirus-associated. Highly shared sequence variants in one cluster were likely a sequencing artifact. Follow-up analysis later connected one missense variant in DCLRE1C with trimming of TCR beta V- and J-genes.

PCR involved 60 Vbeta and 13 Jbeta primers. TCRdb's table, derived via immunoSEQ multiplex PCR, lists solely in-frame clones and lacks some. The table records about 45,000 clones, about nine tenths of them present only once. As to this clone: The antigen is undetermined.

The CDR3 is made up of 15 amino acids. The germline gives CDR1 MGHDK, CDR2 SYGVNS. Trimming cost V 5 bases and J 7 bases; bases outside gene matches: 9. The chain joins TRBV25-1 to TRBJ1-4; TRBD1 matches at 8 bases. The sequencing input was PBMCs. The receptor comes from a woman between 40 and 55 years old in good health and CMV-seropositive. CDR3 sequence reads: CASSSRDRLGEKLFF. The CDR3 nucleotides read TGTGCCAGCAGTTCCCGGGACAGGTTGGGTGAAAAACTGTTTTTT.